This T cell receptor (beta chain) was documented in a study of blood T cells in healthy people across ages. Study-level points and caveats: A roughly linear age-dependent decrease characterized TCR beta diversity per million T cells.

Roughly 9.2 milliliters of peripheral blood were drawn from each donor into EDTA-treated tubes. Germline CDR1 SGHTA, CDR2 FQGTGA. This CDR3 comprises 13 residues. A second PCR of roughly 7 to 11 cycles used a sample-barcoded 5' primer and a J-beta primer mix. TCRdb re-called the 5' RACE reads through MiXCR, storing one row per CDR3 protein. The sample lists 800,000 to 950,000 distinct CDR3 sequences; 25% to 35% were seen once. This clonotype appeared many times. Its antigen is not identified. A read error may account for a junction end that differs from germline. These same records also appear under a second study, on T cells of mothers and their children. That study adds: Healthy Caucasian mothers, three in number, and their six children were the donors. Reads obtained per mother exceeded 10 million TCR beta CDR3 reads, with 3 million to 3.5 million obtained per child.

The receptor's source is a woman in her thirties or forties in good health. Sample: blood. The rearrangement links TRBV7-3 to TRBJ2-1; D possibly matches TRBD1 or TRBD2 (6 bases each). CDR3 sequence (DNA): TGTGCCAGCGGCTTCTCGGGGGCGGTTGAGCAGTTCTTC. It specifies CASGFSGAVEQFF.